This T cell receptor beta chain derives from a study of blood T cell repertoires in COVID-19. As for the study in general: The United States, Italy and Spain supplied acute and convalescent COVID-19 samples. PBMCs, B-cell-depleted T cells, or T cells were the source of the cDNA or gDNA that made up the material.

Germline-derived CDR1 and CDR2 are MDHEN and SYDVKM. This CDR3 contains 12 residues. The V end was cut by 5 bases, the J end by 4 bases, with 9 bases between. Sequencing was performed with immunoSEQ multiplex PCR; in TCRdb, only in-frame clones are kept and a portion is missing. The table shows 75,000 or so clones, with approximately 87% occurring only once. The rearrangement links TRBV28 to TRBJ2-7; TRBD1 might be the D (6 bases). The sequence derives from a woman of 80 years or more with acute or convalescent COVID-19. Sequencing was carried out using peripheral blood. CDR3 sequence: CASSGQRYEQYF. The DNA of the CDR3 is TGTGCCAGCAGTGGACAGAGGTACGAGCAGTACTTC.